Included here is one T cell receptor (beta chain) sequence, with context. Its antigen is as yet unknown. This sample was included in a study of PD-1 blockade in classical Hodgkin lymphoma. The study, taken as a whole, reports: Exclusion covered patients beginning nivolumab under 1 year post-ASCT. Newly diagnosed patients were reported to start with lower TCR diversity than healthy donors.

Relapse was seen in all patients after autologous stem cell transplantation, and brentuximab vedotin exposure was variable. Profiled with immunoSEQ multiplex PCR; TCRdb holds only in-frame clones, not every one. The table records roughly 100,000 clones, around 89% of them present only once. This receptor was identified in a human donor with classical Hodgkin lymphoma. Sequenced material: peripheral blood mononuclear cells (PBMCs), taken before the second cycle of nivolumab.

The CDR3 is CAAQRGNTEAFF. The CDR3 coding sequence is TGTGCCGCGCAGCGGGGAAACACTGAAGCTTTCTTT. The chain links TRBV28 to TRBJ1-1; D gene unclear. V was shortened by 11 bases and J by 2 bases, with 12 bases between the two germline ends. This CDR3 has 12 amino acids. Germline CDR1 is MDHEN and CDR2 is SYDVKM.